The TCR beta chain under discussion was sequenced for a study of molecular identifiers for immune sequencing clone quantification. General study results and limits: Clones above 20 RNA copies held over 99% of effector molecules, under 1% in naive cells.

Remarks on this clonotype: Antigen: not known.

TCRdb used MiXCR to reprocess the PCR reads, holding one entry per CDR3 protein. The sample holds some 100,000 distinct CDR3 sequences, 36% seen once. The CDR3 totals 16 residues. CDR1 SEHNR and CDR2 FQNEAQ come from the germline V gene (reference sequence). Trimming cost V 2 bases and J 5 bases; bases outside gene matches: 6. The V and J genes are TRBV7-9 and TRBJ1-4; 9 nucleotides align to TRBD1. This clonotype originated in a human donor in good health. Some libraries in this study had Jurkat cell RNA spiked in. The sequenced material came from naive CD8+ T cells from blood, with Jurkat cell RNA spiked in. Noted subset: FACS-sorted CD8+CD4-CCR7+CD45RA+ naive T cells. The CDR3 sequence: CASSLSRTGANEKLFF. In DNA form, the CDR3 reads TGTGCCAGCAGCTTAAGCCGGACAGGGGCAAATGAAAAACTGTTTTTT. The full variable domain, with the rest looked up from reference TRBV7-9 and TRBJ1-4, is DTGVSQNPRHKITKRGQNVTFRCDPISEHNRLYWYRQTLGQGPEFLTYFQNEAQLEKSRLLSDRFSAERPKGSFSTLEIQRTEQGDSAMYLCASSLSRTGANEKLFFGSGTQLSVL.